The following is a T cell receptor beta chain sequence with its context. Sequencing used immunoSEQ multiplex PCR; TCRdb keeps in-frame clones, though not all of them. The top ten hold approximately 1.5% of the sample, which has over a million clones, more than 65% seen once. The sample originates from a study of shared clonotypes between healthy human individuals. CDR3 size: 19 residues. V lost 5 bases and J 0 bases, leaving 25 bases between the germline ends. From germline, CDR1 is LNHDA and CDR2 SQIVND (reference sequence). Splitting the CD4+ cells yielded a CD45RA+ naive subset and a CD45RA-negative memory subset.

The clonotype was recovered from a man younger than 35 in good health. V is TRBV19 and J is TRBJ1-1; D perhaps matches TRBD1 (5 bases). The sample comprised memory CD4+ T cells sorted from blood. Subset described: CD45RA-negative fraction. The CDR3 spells CASSLSIRGRGRMNTEAFF. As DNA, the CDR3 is TGTGCCAGTAGTCTCTCCATACGGGGACGAGGGAGAATGAACACTGAAGCTTTCTTT.